This T cell receptor beta chain is from a study of T cells in Graves' hyperthyroidism and ophthalmopathy. Overall study context: Peripheral blood specimens were obtained at initial diagnosis, prior to any treatment.

With V trimmed by 6 bases and J by 9 bases, 16 bases remained unmatched. Germline CDR1 and CDR2: DFQATT and SNEGSKA (reference sequence). This CDR3 has 15 amino acids. The PBMCs were sourced from fresh peripheral blood (about 9.7 ml). There are many counts of this clonotype. What it recognizes is unknown. Study outcomes and limitations: Ophthalmopathy was distinguished from stable hyperthyroidism by 13 V-J signatures.

RNA transcripts yielded amplified TCR beta CDR3 regions. HTBI primers were employed in a first-round RT-PCR of the TCR CDR3. MiXCR, run by TCRdb on the multiplex PCR reads, gives a single entry per CDR3 protein. The sample has around 390,000 distinct CDR3 sequences; 14% are singletons. The sample comprised blood. The V gene is TRBV20-1, the J gene TRBJ2-1, with 8 bases identical to TRBD1. The sequence was collected from a woman aged 25 to 39 with Graves' ophthalmopathy. The CDR3 sequence: CSAGRLGTGRREQFF. DNA of the CDR3: TGCAGTGCCGGGCGTCTTGGGACAGGACGACGTGAGCAGTTCTTC.